One sample yielded the 14 T cell receptor beta chains listed below, sequenced in a study of shared clonotypes between healthy human individuals. Here immunoSEQ multiplex PCR was the method, and the copy in TCRdb shows in-frame clones only, minus some. The sample records hundreds of thousands of clones, approximately 74% being singletons. Sequenced material: memory CD4+ T cells sorted from blood. Subset noted: CD45RA-negative fraction. The receptor set was obtained from a woman aged 30 to 39 in good health.

In its sample, this clone was seen once. The chain carries TRBV10-1 and TRBJ1-1, with D possibly TRBD1 on 5 matching bases. Germline V gene data show CDR1 as WNHNN and CDR2 as SYGVQD (reference sequence). Trimming left V 6 bases short and J 3 bases short, with 11 bases between. This CDR3 has 13 amino acids. This CDR3 reads CASRATDYTEAFF. The CDR3 DNA reads as TGCGCCAGCAGGGCGACAGACTACACTGAAGCTTTCTTT.

The chain employs TRBV19 and TRBJ2-7; D might be TRBD1 (6 bases). V dropped 6 bases and J dropped 0 bases, with 15 bases sitting between them. The CDR3 covers 15 residues. The germline V gene encodes CDR1 LNHDA and CDR2 SQIVND (reference sequence). The DNA for the CDR3 is TGTGCCAGTAGCTATAACGAACAGGGCTCCTACGAGCAGTACTTC. Its translation: CASSYNEQGSYEQYF.

The chain uses TRBV27 and TRBJ1-1, with unresolved D. Germline loops: CDR1 MNHEY, CDR2 SMNVEV (reference sequence). The CDR3 loop spans 15 amino acids. V was pared by 5 bases and J by 0 bases, with 13 bases between. This chain's CDR3 is CASSPIGRMNTEAFF. The CDR3 DNA is TGTGCCAGCAGTCCTATCGGGAGGATGAACACTGAAGCTTTCTTT.

The rearrangement uses TRBV28 and TRBJ1-5; D gene uncertain. V lost 6 bases and J 1 base, leaving 16 bases between the germline ends. This CDR3 is 16 amino acids long. CDR1 is MDHEN and CDR2 is SYDVKM in the germline V gene. The CDR3 protein is CASRIEGGWSNQPQHF. The CDR3, as DNA: TGTGCCAGCAGGATCGAGGGAGGTTGGAGCAATCAGCCCCAGCATTTT.

This clone was observed a few times. V usage is TRBV7-9 and J usage is TRBJ2-3; 7 nucleotides match TRBD2. V dropped 5 bases and J dropped 4; count of bases not matched to a gene: 12. From germline, CDR1 is SEHNR and CDR2 FQNEAQ (reference sequence). This CDR3 comprises 16 residues. CDR3 nucleotides: TGTGCCAGCAGCCACCTGGCAGTGGGAGGGGCAGATACGCAGTATTTT. It translates to CASSHLAVGGADTQYF.

V is TRBV7-6 and J is TRBJ2-7; 7 nucleotides align to TRBD1. The CDR3 contains 14 residues. Germline V gene lookup returns CDR1 SGHVS and CDR2 FNYEAQ. Trimming at V came to 5 bases and at J to 5 bases, leaving 9 bases not matched to a gene. This CDR3 is CASSATETGNEQYF. In DNA, the CDR3 is TGTGCCAGCAGCGCCACAGAGACAGGGAACGAGCAGTACTTC.

The sample holds a few counts of this clone. The chain is built from TRBV5-4 and TRBJ2-7, with 13 bases fitting TRBD2. Looked up from germline, CDR1 is SGHNT and CDR2 is YYREEE (reference sequence). The CDR3 contains 16 residues. With V trimmed by 3 bases and J by 4 bases, 7 bases remained unmatched. The CDR3 DNA follows: TGTGCCAGCAGCTCGGGACTAGCGGGGTCCCTTTACGAGCAGTACTTC. This translates into CASSSGLAGSLYEQYF.

The V call is TRBV7-3, the J call TRBJ2-1; a weak D match, TRBD2 (6 bases). CDR1 is SGHTA, CDR2 FQGTGA, per germline. This CDR3 has 13 residues. V gave up 5 bases and J gave up 5 bases, with 10 bases separating them. DNA for the CDR3: TGTGCCAGCAGCCGTGGAGGGGACAATGAGCAGTTCTTC. Its translation: CASSRGGDNEQFF.

The chain uses TRBV29-1 and TRBJ2-3; tentatively, D is TRBD2 (6 bases). Per the germline V gene, CDR1 is SQVTM and CDR2 is ANQGSEA. The V and J ends lost 7 bases and 3 bases respectively, with 17 bases between them. The CDR3 runs to 14 residues. Here the CDR3 reads CSDGGLGGTDTQYF. CDR3 DNA sequence: TGCAGCGACGGGGGTCTGGGCGGGACAGATACGCAGTATTTT.

This chain uses TRBV2 with TRBJ2-1, with 14 positions matching TRBD2. V lost 9 bases and J lost 6; bases outside the gene matches: 4. The CDR3 is made up of 14 amino acids. The germline V gene has CDR1 SNHLY and CDR2 FYNNEI. The CDR3 sequence: CARQGLAGVNEQFF. The CDR3 region has the DNA TGTGCCAGACAGGGACTAGCGGGAGTCAATGAGCAGTTCTTC. The full variable domain, with the rest looked up from reference TRBV2 and TRBJ2-1, is EPEVTQTPSHQVTQMGQEVILRCVPISNHLYFYWYRQILGQKVEFLVSFYNNEISEKSEIFDDQFSVERPDGSNFTLKIRSTKLEDSAMYFCARQGLAGVNEQFFGPGTRLTVL.

In DNA, the CDR3 is TGTGCCAGCAGCTTTGACTTTAGCGGCCGGGGCGAGCAGTACTTC. Amino acid sequence: CASSFDFSGRGEQYF. V and J are TRBV5-5 and TRBJ2-7; TRBD2 is a possible D gene (6 bases). The germline gives CDR1 SGHKS, CDR2 YYEKEE (reference sequence). CDR3 size: 15 residues. The ends were cut back, 2 bases at V and 6 bases at J, with 18 bases in the middle.

In its sample, this clone was seen a few times. This chain uses TRBV28 with TRBJ1-5; unclear D gene. The germline V and J ends were trimmed by 4 bases and 3 bases, with 10 bases remaining between them. Germline V gene data show CDR1 as MDHEN and CDR2 as SYDVKM. The CDR3 extends over 14 amino acids. The CDR3 is CASSYGGSNQPQHF. In nucleotides, the CDR3 is TGTGCCAGCAGTTACGGAGGTTCCAATCAGCCCCAGCATTTT.

This rearrangement joins TRBV4-1 to TRBJ2-7; D may be TRBD1 or TRBD2 (5 bases each). V was trimmed by 4 bases and J by 4 bases, leaving 29 bases between them. The CDR3 is 19 residues long. Germline V gene data show CDR1 as MGHRA and CDR2 as YSYEKL. Written as DNA, the CDR3 is TGCGCCAGCAGCCGCCTAAACCACCCCCCTGGGACGGCCTATTACGAGCAGTACTTC. Its protein product is CASSRLNHPPGTAYYEQYF.

This sequence joins TRBV2 and TRBJ2-2; 11 bases fit TRBD1. With V trimmed by 4 bases and J by 5 bases, 9 bases remained unmatched. The CDR3 has 17 amino acids. The germline gives CDR1 SNHLY, CDR2 FYNNEI. In DNA form, the CDR3 reads TGTGCCAGCAGTGTACAGGGACAGGGGGGATGGACCGGGGAGCTGTTTTTT. Translating gives CASSVQGQGGWTGELFF.